Listed here are 16 T cell receptor beta chains from one sample, sequenced in a study of identical twins. From the 5' RACE reads, TCRdb called clonotypes with MiXCR, one entry per CDR3 protein. The sample includes 240,000 or so distinct CDR3 sequences, roughly 7% of them seen just once. These data are also associated with another study on yellow fever vaccine responses in identical twins.

Sequenced input: memory (CD45RO+) T cells sorted from blood. These receptors all come from a young woman in good health.

This clonotype has more than one count but fewer than ten. The V call is TRBV9, the J call TRBJ2-2; D unclear. The V end lost 0 bases, the J end lost 5 bases, and 11 bases lay between the germline ends. This CDR3 is built from 15 residues. Germline V gives CDR1 SGDLS, CDR2 YYNGEE. This CDR3 reads CASSVAGRGTGELFF. The CDR3 DNA reads TGTGCCAGCAGCGTAGCTGGGCGAGGAACCGGGGAGCTGTTTTTT.

This clonotype was recorded a few times. The chain couples TRBV7-3 to TRBJ2-7, with D tentatively TRBD2 (5 bases). Trimming pared 2 bases from V and 7 bases from J, leaving 15 bases between. CDR3 length equals 14 residues. CDR1 SGHTA and CDR2 FQGTGA come from the germline V gene. This chain's CDR3 is CASSLSAAWDEQYF. The CDR3 DNA follows: TGTGCCAGCAGCTTATCAGCGGCGTGGGATGAGCAGTACTTC.

This clonotype has just a few counts. The V call is TRBV18, the J call TRBJ2-3, with a weak D call TRBD1 (6 bases). V was trimmed by 5 bases and J by 4 bases, leaving 13 bases between them. Germline CDR1 and CDR2: KGHSH and LQKENI. The CDR3 has 14 amino acids. The CDR3 sequence: CASSGQFGADTQYF. The DNA for the CDR3 is TGTGCCAGCTCAGGACAGTTCGGGGCAGATACGCAGTATTTT.

This chain connects TRBV3-1 to TRBJ2-3, with D uncertain. There are 14 residues in the CDR3. V gave up 4 bases and J gave up 1 base, with 9 bases separating them. Per germline, CDR1 LGHDT and CDR2 YNNKEL (reference sequence). The CDR3 loop reads CASSRVGGTDTQYF. CDR3 in DNA: TGTGCCAGCAGCCGAGTCGGAGGCACAGATACGCAGTATTTT.

This clonotype was recorded at least ten times. The chain employs TRBV11-2 and TRBJ2-3; D gene uncertain. Germline CDR1 is SGHAT and CDR2 is FQNNGV. This CDR3 contains 13 residues. With 5 bases removed from V and 6 bases from J, the gap between germline ends came to 12 bases. The CDR3 coding sequence is TGTGCCAGCAGCCCTACCGGTGCTGATACGCAGTATTTT. Translating it yields CASSPTGADTQYF.

The V and J genes are TRBV20-1 and TRBJ2-1, with D perhaps being TRBD1 or TRBD2 (5 bases each). The CDR3 is made up of 13 amino acids. Germline values: CDR1 DFQATT, CDR2 SNEGSKA (reference sequence). For the CDR3, the DNA is TGCAGCACGGGGACCCGCTCCTACAATGAGCAGTTCTTC. As protein: CSTGTRSYNEQFF.

This clonotype has more than one count but fewer than ten. J is TRBJ2-6 and V is TRBV4-1; D is ambiguous. Germline loops: CDR1 MGHRA, CDR2 YSYEKL. This CDR3 region has 19 residues. V shed 0 bases and J shed 3 bases, with 18 bases lying between them. CDR3 sequence reads: CASSQDISKSRHGANVLTF. CDR3 DNA: TGCGCCAGCAGCCAAGATATTAGCAAATCTCGGCATGGGGCCAACGTCCTGACTTTC.

This sequence joins TRBV7-2 and TRBJ2-1, with 9 nucleotides matching TRBD2. The junction had 4 bases not matched to a gene; V was cut back by 1 base and J by 9 bases. CDR1 is SGHTA and CDR2 is FQGNSA in the germline V gene. The CDR3 covers 14 residues. Here the CDR3 reads CASSLGGSGGEQFF. CDR3 DNA sequence: TGTGCCAGCAGCTTAGGGGGTAGCGGGGGTGAGCAGTTCTTC.

The chain uses TRBV11-2 and TRBJ2-2; D ambiguous. CDR3 size: 11 residues. CDR1 SGHAT and CDR2 FQNNGV come from the germline V gene. V was pared by 5 bases and J by 8 bases, with 6 bases between. As DNA, the CDR3 is TGTGCCAGCAGCCCTATGGGGGAGCTGTTTTTT. Translation gives CASSPMGELFF.

The V and J genes are TRBV7-3 and TRBJ2-3; tentatively, D is TRBD1 or TRBD2 (5 bases each). The CDR3 is 16 residues long. The ends were cut back, 0 bases at V and 0 bases at J, with 10 bases in the middle. The germline gives CDR1 SGHTA, CDR2 FQGTGA. In DNA, the CDR3 is TGTGCCAGCAGCTTAACGGGGACGGGTAGCACAGATACGCAGTATTTT. Its protein product is CASSLTGTGSTDTQYF.

This clonotype was counted a few times. The chain recombines TRBV7-8 with TRBJ2-7; the match to TRBD1 covers 7 bases. The CDR3 loop spans 16 amino acids. Looked up from germline, CDR1 is SGHVS and CDR2 is FQNEAQ. Losses at the gene ends were 5 bases for V and 2 bases for J; bases not matched to a gene: 12. The CDR3 region has the DNA TGTGCCAGCAGCCAGAGCCGACAGGGAAGGACCTACGAGCAGTACTTC. The encoded protein is CASSQSRQGRTYEQYF.

The chain couples TRBV20-1 to TRBJ2-7; TRBD1 agrees at 7 bases. This CDR3 comprises 14 residues. Per germline, CDR1 DFQATT and CDR2 SNEGSKA (reference sequence). Trimming took 6 bases from V and 5 from J; bases not matched to a gene: 13. CDR3 DNA: TGCAGTGCCATCTCTGGGGCAGGGGGAAACGAGCAGTACTTC. The encoded protein is CSAISGAGGNEQYF.

The chain couples TRBV5-1 to TRBJ1-1; D not resolved. Trimming removed 1 base from V and 1 base from J, with 17 bases in between. This CDR3 contains 17 residues. CDR1 is SGHRS and CDR2 is YFSETQ in the germline V gene. CDR3 loop: CASSLSGYGSRNTEAFF. CDR3 nucleotide sequence: TGCGCCAGCAGCTTGAGCGGATACGGGAGTCGGAACACTGAAGCTTTCTTT.

This clonotype was observed a handful of times. The CDR3 loop is CASTPRGLAGGSYEQYF. DNA for the CDR3: TGTGCCAGCACCCCCCGGGGACTAGCGGGAGGGTCCTACGAGCAGTACTTC. The rearrangement joins TRBV27 to TRBJ2-7; 16 bases are a match to TRBD2. This CDR3 comprises 17 residues. CDR1 is MNHEY and CDR2 is SMNVEV in the germline V gene (reference sequence). Trimming removed 7 bases from V and 1 base from J; junction bases left unmatched: 7.

This rearrangement joins TRBV6-1 to TRBJ2-6, with 8 bases identical to TRBD2. The CDR3 has 16 amino acids. After removal of 6 bases from V and 0 bases from J, the junction contained 4 bases not matched to a gene. Germline assignment: CDR1 MNHNS and CDR2 SASEGT. CDR3 nucleotides: TGTGCCAGCAGCGGGGGGGCCTCCTCTGGGGCCAACGTCCTGACTTTC. Its protein product is CASSGGASSGANVLTF.

This clonotype has a count of ten or more. V usage is TRBV5-1 and J usage is TRBJ1-1; D gene uncertain. Trimming shortened V by 2 bases and J by 1 base, and 9 bases separated the two germline ends. CDR1 and CDR2 (germline): SGHRS, YFSETQ. The CDR3 runs to 14 residues. This CDR3 is CASSLTSGNTEAFF. CDR3 in DNA: TGCGCCAGCAGCTTAACTTCAGGGAACACTGAAGCTTTCTTT.